This T cell receptor beta chain was recovered during a study of early stage breast cancer tumors (dated by TCRdb to the late 2010s). Describing the broader study: Of the roughly 15 invasive breast tumors, around twelve were found to be estrogen receptor-positive, progesterone receptor-positive and HER2-negative. On average, each sample got about 9-fold read coverage. The samples as a whole yielded more than 2.5 million detected templates, corresponding to roughly 1.1 million unique clonotypes. Of the approximately twelve ER+/PR+/HER2- tumors, eight were classified as invasive ductal carcinomas and four as invasive lobular carcinomas.

Adjacent normal breast tissue was collected roughly 2-4.5 cm away from the tumor, rinsed in PBS and stored in prechilled RNAlater. Because normal breast tissue has high lipid content and low cell density, getting sufficient DNA from normal breast tissue often required roughly 90-330 mg of tissue. The study profiled bulk TCR beta-chain repertoires in matched peripheral blood, tumor and adjacent normal breast tissue taken from some 15 patients with early-stage breast cancer. The Qiagen AllPrep DNA/RNA Mini kit was used to extract genomic DNA. Each sample was amplified as two independent genomic DNA replicates: 0.5 ug for blood and about 1.4 ug for tumor or normal breast. Following the manufacturer's instructions, the ImmunoSeq Intro kit was used to carry out TCRB sequencing on genomic DNA. The multiplex PCR ran for about 31 cycles using proprietary primers and spike-in control sequences for absolute quantification. Single-end 150-bp reads were used to sequence an 87-bp fragment spanning the CDR3 and the flanking V and J genes. Each lane of an Illumina MiSeq using version 3.0 chemistry carried seven multiplexed samples, with two replicates per sample. As for the authors' bioinformatics: Raw data were processed by the vendor's proprietary pipeline, with both replicates merged into one result per sample. A clonotype was defined as productive rearrangements that share the same V-gene family, CDR3 amino acid sequence and J-gene segment. Clonality was computed as 1 minus the normalized Shannon entropy (Pielou evenness) of TCRB abundances. To estimate T cell density, the total number of templates was divided by the number of input cells, which was inferred from the amount of DNA input. Total repertoire diversity and clonality were estimated with Recon using default parameters. A clonotype counted as tumor-enriched if its abundance in tumor exceeded 0.1% and was at least 32-fold higher than its abundance in normal breast. TCRdb retrieved this table from immuneACCESS and kept in-frame rearrangements only. Not all clones are present; in checked studies, unresolved V genes account for under half, and no reason is known for the remainder. V, J and clone size derive from that table, while D and trimming were established from the DNA sequence. This sample comprises 12,000 to 15,000 clones, around 84% of them detected only once. Less than 5% of the sample is held by the ten biggest clonotypes.

In the case of this clone: Its antigen has not been determined. Per-nucleotide qualities are absent, and no much larger clonotype sits a single base away.

Unmatched junction bases come to 6, with V trimmed by 5 bases and J by 8 bases. Including cysteine and phenylalanine, the CDR3 has 14 amino acids. Just the 42-base CDR3 DNA is kept, in frame starting at base 1. CDR1 and CDR2 are drawn from the germline V gene (reference sequence): SEHNR, FQNEAQ. Study-wide findings and limitations: Chain pairing and functional markers such as CD4, CD8 and FOXP3 were not captured by bulk genomic DNA sequencing of unsorted cells. Analysis by tumor subtype was prevented by the small cohort size. Enriched TCRB sequences shared across patients were found to be mostly commonly generated sequences that were unlikely to play an important role in the tumor microenvironment. Compared with adjacent normal breast tissue, tumors had approximately 2.7-fold higher T cell density and higher clonality. Greater similarity was observed between blood and normal breast repertoires than between blood and tumor repertoires, and tumor was distinguished from normal in about 90% of the 16 patients when each tissue was compared with blood.

The rearrangement joined TRBV7-9 to TRBJ2-2, with TRBD2 matching 9 junction bases. This clonotype originated in a person in their thirties with breast cancer. What was sequenced was normal breast tissue next to the tumor. Read as DNA, the sequence is TGTGCCAGCAGCCCGGCGGGACTAGCTGGGGAGCTGTTTTTT. It is translated as CASSPAGLAGELFF.